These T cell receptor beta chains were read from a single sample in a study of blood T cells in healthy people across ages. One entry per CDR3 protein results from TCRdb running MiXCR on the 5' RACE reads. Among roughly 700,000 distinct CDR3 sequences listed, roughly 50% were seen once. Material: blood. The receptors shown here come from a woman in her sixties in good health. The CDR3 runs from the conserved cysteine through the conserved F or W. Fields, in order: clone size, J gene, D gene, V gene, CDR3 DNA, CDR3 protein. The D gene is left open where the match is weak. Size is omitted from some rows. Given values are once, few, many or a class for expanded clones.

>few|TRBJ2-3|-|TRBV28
TGTGCCAGCAGCCCCCCTGGGAGTACTGCAGATACGCAGTATTTT
CASSPPGSTADTQYF
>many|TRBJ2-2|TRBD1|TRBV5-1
TGCGCCAGCAGCTCGGGACAGGGCGTCGGGGAGCTGTTTTTT
CASSSGQGVGELFF
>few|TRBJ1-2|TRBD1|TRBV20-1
TGCAGTGCTCGGGACAGGAAGGACTATGGCTACACCTTC
CSARDRKDYGYTF
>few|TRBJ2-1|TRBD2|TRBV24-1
TGTGCCACCAGTGATTCGGGGGGAGGTAGGAATGAGCAGTTCTTC
CATSDSGGGRNEQFF
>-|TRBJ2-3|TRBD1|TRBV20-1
TGCAGTGCTTCGCCGGGACAGGGTACGGATACGCAGTATTTT
CSASPGQGTDTQYF
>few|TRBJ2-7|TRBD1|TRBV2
TGTGCCAGCAGTAACAACAGGGGGCCGTACGAGCAGTACTTC
CASSNNRGPYEQYF
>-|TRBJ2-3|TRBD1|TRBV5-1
TGCGCCAGCAGCAGCGACAGGGGGCGTGCAGATACGCAGTATTTT
CASSSDRGRADTQYF
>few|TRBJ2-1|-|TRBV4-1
TGCGCCAGCAGCCAAGAAGGGGGAAACTCCTACAATGAGCAGTTCTTC
CASSQEGGNSYNEQFF
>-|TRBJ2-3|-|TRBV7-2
TGTGCCACAAAAGAGACATCAGATACGCAGTATTTT
CATKETSDTQYF
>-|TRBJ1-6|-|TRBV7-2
TGTGCCAGCAGCCCACAGGGACCTGTGACACCCCTCCACTTT
CASSPQGPVTPLHF
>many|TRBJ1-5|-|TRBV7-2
TGTGCCAGCAGCTTAGCTTTGGTTTTAAGCAATCAGCCCCAGCATTTT
CASSLALVLSNQPQHF
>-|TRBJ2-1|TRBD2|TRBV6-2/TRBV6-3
TGTGCCAGCAGTGCCCCCAGCGGGAGTACGAATGAGCAGTTCTTC
CASSAPSGSTNEQFF
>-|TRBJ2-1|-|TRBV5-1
TGCGCCAGCAGCTTTGAGCTCCCCGTGAAGATCAATGAGCAGTTCTTC
CASSFELPVKINEQFF
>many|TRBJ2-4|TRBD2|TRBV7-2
TGTGCCAGCAGCAAAACGACTAGCGGGAGGAACATTCAGTACTTC
CASSKTTSGRNIQYF
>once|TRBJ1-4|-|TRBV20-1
TGCAGTGCTAGAGCCCAGGGACCTAATGAAAAACTGTTTTTT
CSARAQGPNEKLFF
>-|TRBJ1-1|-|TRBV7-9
TGTGCCAGCAGCTTCTCTGGCACAGGGCGGACTGAAGCTTTCTTT
CASSFSGTGRTEAFF
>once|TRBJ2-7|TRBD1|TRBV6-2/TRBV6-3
TGTGCCGGCAGTCCCGGGACAGGCTCCTACGAGCAGTACTTC
CAGSPGTGSYEQYF
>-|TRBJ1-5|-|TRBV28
TGTGCCAGCAGTTTATTTTATGGCAGTTACAATCAGCCCCAGCATTTT
CASSLFYGSYNQPQHF
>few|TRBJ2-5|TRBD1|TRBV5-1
TGCGCCAGCAGCGTCTTACCACAGGGGGCAGGGGAGACCCAGTACTTC
CASSVLPQGAGETQYF
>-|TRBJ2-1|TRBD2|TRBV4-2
TGTGCCAGCAGCCTTCGTCAACGGGGGGGGAATGAGCAGTTCTTC
CASSLRQRGGNEQFF
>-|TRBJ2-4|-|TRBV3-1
TGTGCCAGCAGCCTTAAGGGGAATCTCAAAAACATTCAGTACTTC
CASSLKGNLKNIQYF
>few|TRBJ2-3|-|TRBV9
TGTGCCAGCAGCGTAGTGGGCTCAAGCGGAGACCCCACAGATACGCAGTATTTT
CASSVVGSSGDPTDTQYF
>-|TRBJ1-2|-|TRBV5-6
TGTGCCAGCAGGAGTCTAGGGAGCGGAGACTATGGCTACACCTTC
CASRSLGSGDYGYTF
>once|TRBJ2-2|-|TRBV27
TGTGCCAGCAAGTCGTCTGGGGGCAGCGGGGAGCTGTTTTTT
CASKSSGGSGELFF
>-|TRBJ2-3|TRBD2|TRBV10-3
TGTGCCATCAGAGCTAGCGGGATGAGCACAGATACGCAGTATTTT
CAIRASGMSTDTQYF
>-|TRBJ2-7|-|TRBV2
TGTGCCAGCAGTGTTTTCCGGACCTACGAGCAGTACTTC
CASSVFRTYEQYF
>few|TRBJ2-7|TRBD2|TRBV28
TGTGCCAGCAGTCTATCCGGCTTGGGGGGGAGGGACTACGAGCAGTACTTC
CASSLSGLGGRDYEQYF
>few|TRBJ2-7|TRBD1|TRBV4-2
TGTGCCAGCAGCCTACAGGGGTCAAGCTCCTACGAGCAGTACTTC
CASSLQGSSSYEQYF
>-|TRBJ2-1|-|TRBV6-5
TGTGCCAGCAGTTATGGCCATGAGCAGTTCTTC
CASSYGHEQFF
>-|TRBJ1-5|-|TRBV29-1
TGCAGCGAACCGGAATGGATCGATCAGCCCCAGCATTTT
CSEPEWIDQPQHF
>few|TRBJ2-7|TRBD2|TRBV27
TGTGCCAGCAGTTTGAGGACTAGCGGGAGGTCCTACGAGCAGTACTTC
CASSLRTSGRSYEQYF